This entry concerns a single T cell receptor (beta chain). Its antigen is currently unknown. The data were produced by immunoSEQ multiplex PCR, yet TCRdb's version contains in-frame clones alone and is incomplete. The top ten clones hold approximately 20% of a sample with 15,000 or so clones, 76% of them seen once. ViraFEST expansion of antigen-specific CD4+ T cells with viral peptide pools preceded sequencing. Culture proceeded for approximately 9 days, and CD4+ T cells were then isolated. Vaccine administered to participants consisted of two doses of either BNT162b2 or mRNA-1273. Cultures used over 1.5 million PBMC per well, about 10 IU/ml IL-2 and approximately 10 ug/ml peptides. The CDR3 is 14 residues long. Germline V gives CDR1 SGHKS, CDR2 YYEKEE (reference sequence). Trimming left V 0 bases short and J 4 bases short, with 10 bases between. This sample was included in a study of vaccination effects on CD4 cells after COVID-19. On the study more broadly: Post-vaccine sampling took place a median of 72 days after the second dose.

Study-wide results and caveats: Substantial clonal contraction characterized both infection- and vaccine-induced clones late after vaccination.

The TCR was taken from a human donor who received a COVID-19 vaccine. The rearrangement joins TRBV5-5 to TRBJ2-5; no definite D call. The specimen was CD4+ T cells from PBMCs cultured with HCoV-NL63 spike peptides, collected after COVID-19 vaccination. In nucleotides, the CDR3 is TGTGCCAGCAGCTTGGCCCAGATCGGAGAGACCCAGTACTTC. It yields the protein CASSLAQIGETQYF.